This record concerns one TCR beta chain sequence. Antigen: not known. Sequencing was performed with immunoSEQ multiplex PCR; in TCRdb, only in-frame clones are kept and a portion is missing. Of approximately 60,000 clones in the sample, roughly 88% are singletons; the top ten hold approximately 20%. The data belong to a study of T cell responses to AZD1222 COVID-19 vaccine. V lost 5 bases to trimming and J lost 0 bases, with 23 bases between them. CDR3 size: 19 residues. Germline CDR1 MNHNY, CDR2 SVGAGI (reference sequence). The study, taken as a whole, reports: Repertoires were obtained solely post-peak T cell response. CD4 TCRs covered the whole spike, strongest at regions 160-218 and 743-854. Females made up more of the donors, who were largely white British, and clonal diversity may have come out too low.

Sequencing used peripheral blood, obtained on day 0 of AZD1222 vaccination. V and J are TRBV6-6 and TRBJ1-3; D gene unclear. This receptor was identified in an adult in good health. The CDR3 loop reads CASSPNYPTGSSSGNTIYF. CDR3 coding DNA: TGTGCCAGCAGTCCTAACTATCCTACGGGGTCGAGCTCTGGAAACACCATATATTTT.